The 11 T cell receptor beta chains below all came from one sample that was sequenced in a study of blood T cell repertoires in COVID-19 (dated by TCRdb to 2020 to 2021). Libraries were constructed by the immunoSEQ multiplex PCR assay. The clones in this table, taken by TCRdb from immuneACCESS, are in-frame only. Not every clone is retained; where verified, under half of the shortfall comes from an unresolved V gene, and the cause of the rest is unknown. The sample includes some 390,000 clones, with 89% observed a single time. The ten top clones hold around 1.5% of the sample. Input material: peripheral blood. Source of these receptors: a woman between 35 and 50 years old with COVID-19, enrolled during active disease.

The chain links TRBV2 to TRBJ1-6; 8 positions match TRBD1. CDR1 and CDR2 (germline): SNHLY, FYNNEI. The CDR3 has 13 residues. Trimming at V came to 8 bases and at J to 7 bases, leaving 4 bases not matched to a gene. As DNA, the CDR3 is TGTGCCAGCGAGCAGGGGGCGAATTCACCCCTCCACTTT. This gives the protein CASEQGANSPLHF.

V is TRBV2 and J is TRBJ1-3; TRBD1 might be the D (5 bases). Germline CDR1 and CDR2: SNHLY and FYNNEI. The CDR3 has 15 residues. V was clipped by 4 bases and J by 2 bases, with 12 bases between them. CDR3 bases: TGTGCCAGCAGTGGCACGGGGGGTACTGGAAACACCATATATTTT. Encoded protein: CASSGTGGTGNTIYF.

The V call is TRBV6-2 or TRBV6-3, the J call TRBJ1-4; 10 bases match TRBD1. The CDR3 loop spans 15 amino acids. Unmatched junction bases numbered 8, after V lost 6 bases and J lost 7 bases. CDR1 is MNHEY and CDR2 is SVGEGT in the germline V gene. The CDR3 spells CASSWGQGRGEKLFF. In nucleotides, the CDR3 is TGTGCCAGCAGCTGGGGACAGGGGAGAGGTGAAAAACTGTTTTTT.

This clone appeared a single time. This chain uses TRBV30 with TRBJ1-1; D is unclear. Germline V gene sequence: CDR1 GTSNPN, CDR2 SVGIG (reference sequence). Trimming took 3 bases from V and 7 from J, leaving 12 bases between them. The CDR3 contains 12 residues. DNA of the CDR3: TGTGCCTGGAGATTGGGAGGCGTTGAAGCTTTCTTT. The encoded protein is CAWRLGGVEAFF.

This chain joins TRBV4-3 and TRBJ1-5; D call uncertain. Germline assignment: CDR1 LGHNA and CDR2 YSLEER. Between the trimmed V and J ends, which lost 4 bases and 4 bases, there was a span of 20 bases. The CDR3 has 17 residues. This CDR3 reads CASSLSIEASANQPQHF. CDR3 in DNA: TGCGCCAGCAGCCTCTCGATCGAGGCCTCGGCAAATCAGCCCCAGCATTTT.

The genes are TRBV19 and TRBJ1-5; unclear D gene. CDR3 size: 12 residues. Germline values: CDR1 LNHDA, CDR2 SQIVND (reference sequence). V lost 6 bases, J lost 6 bases, and 9 bases lay in between. In DNA form, the CDR3 reads TGTGCCAGTAGAATGGCTCCTCAGCCCCAGCATTTT. Translation gives CASRMAPQPQHF. The variable domain in full, completed from reference TRBV19 and TRBJ1-5, reads DGGITQSPKYLFRKEGQNVTLSCEQNLNHDAMYWYRQDPGQGLRLIYYSQIVNDFQKGDIAEGYSVSREKKESFPLTVTSAQKNPTAFYLCASRMAPQPQHFGDGTRLSIL.

V is TRBV29-1 and J is TRBJ2-1; possibly TRBD1 for D (6 bases). This CDR3 is 14 amino acids long. Trimming stripped 0 bases from V and 10 bases from J, with 16 bases between. Germline lookup yields CDR1 SQVTM and CDR2 ANQGSEA. The CDR3 reads CSVEDPSGTREQFF. The CDR3 region has the DNA TGCAGCGTTGAAGATCCGTCCGGGACACGAGAGCAGTTCTTC.

The chain links TRBV18 to TRBJ1-2; 7 bases align to TRBD1. V lost 0 bases, J lost 6 bases, and 4 bases stayed unmatched. This CDR3 has 14 residues. Germline CDR1 and CDR2: KGHSH and LQKENI. The CDR3 nucleotides read TGTGCCAGCTCACCACCAGGGCAGGGGGATGGCTACACCTTC. Translation: CASSPPGQGDGYTF.

The chain carries TRBV5-1 and TRBJ1-1; D ambiguous. Trimming cost V 4 bases and J 6 bases, with 16 bases left between them. The CDR3 spans 14 residues. The germline V gene encodes CDR1 SGHRS and CDR2 YFSETQ. CDR3 coding DNA: TGCGCCAGCAGCCCCATCGTGGGCTTATCTGAAGCTTTCTTT. This encodes CASSPIVGLSEAFF.

V and J are TRBV30 and TRBJ2-1, with TRBD1 matching over 7 bases. The germline CDR1 and CDR2 sequences are GTSNPN and SVGIG (reference sequence). The V segment lost 1 base and the J segment 9 bases; nucleotides outside the gene matches: 0. This CDR3 spans 11 amino acids. DNA of the CDR3: TGTGCCTGGAGTGAGGGGGCTGAGCAGTTCTTC. Amino acids: CAWSEGAEQFF.

V gene TRBV27 combines with J gene TRBJ2-1; a possible D gene is TRBD2 (6 bases). CDR3 size: 13 residues. Trimming pared 5 bases from V and 11 bases from J, leaving 16 bases between. The germline gives CDR1 MNHEY, CDR2 SMNVEV (reference sequence). The CDR3 coding sequence is TGTGCCAGCAGTCATCCATCTAGCGTTCAGCAGTTCTTC. Amino acid sequence: CASSHPSSVQQFF.